These 19 T cell receptor beta chains came from one sample sequenced in a study of blood T cells in healthy people across ages. For the second PCR, which ran for about 6 to 11 cycles, a sample-barcoded 5' primer and a J-beta primer mix were used. TCRdb re-derived calls from the 5' RACE reads in MiXCR, one entry per CDR3 protein. The table records more than 1.4 million distinct CDR3 sequences, about 43% of them present only once. The material sequenced was blood. Source of these receptors: a woman aged 18 to 35 in good health.

The V gene is TRBV7-9, the J gene TRBJ2-4, with D possibly being TRBD2 (5 bases). The J call may be faulty, since TRBJ2-5 better matches the DNA end. Germline CDR1 reads SEHNR; CDR2 reads FQNEAQ (reference sequence). The CDR3 runs to 14 residues. CDR3 coding DNA: TGTGCCAGCAGTAAAGACCTTCGGGGAGAGACCCAGTACTTC. Its translation is CASSKDLRGETQYF.

Concerning this clonotype itself: With a much larger clone just one base away, this may be a read error. The rearrangement links TRBV29-1 to TRBJ2-3; 10 bases agree with TRBD2. With V trimmed by 5 bases and J by 4 bases, 6 bases remained unmatched. This CDR3 is 14 amino acids long. Germline-derived CDR1 and CDR2 are SQVTM and ANQGSEA. CDR3 bases: TGCAGCGTTTGGGGGACTAGCGTCCCAGATACGCAGTATTTT. Protein product: CSVWGTSVPDTQYF.

This chain connects TRBV20-1 to TRBJ2-3; TRBD2 matches 10 bases. This CDR3 is built from 17 residues. With 2 bases clipped from V and 0 bases from J, the junction kept 8 bases outside the gene matches. The V gene's germline CDR1 is DFQATT and CDR2 SNEGSKA (reference sequence). The CDR3 reads CSARRLGSGGSTDTQYF. CDR3 sequence (DNA): TGCAGTGCTAGAAGGCTCGGTAGCGGGGGGAGCACAGATACGCAGTATTTT.

This rearrangement joins TRBV4-1 to TRBJ2-4; 8 nucleotides match TRBD1. With the DNA end fitting TRBJ2-5 better, the J assignment may be wrong. Germline CDR1 and CDR2: MGHRA and YSYEKL. The CDR3 is 15 amino acids. In nucleotides, the CDR3 is TGCGCCAGCAGCCAAGGGACAGGGTGGCCAGAGACCCAGTACTTC. Its protein product is CASSQGTGWPETQYF.

At least ten counts were recorded for this clonotype. This sequence joins TRBV4-1 and TRBJ1-1; a weak D match, TRBD1 (5 bases). Germline-derived CDR1 and CDR2 are MGHRA and YSYEKL. The CDR3 has 14 amino acids. Trimming left V 0 bases short and J 0 bases short, with 5 bases between. CDR3 protein: CASSQEGVNTEAFF. As DNA, the CDR3 is TGCGCCAGCAGCCAAGAGGGGGTGAACACTGAAGCTTTCTTT.

About this clonotype itself: A much larger clone differs by one base, so this may be a read error. DNA for the CDR3: TGTGCCAGCGGTTTGGGAGGGGTTGGCGAGCAGTACTTC. It translates to CASGLGGVGEQYF. The genes are TRBV28 and TRBJ2-7; 7 nucleotides match TRBD2. There are 13 residues in the CDR3. From germline, CDR1 is MDHEN and CDR2 SYDVKM.

This chain links TRBV30 with TRBJ2-7; D unresolved. The length of the CDR3 is 13 residues. The germline gives CDR1 GTSNPN, CDR2 SVGIG (reference sequence). The V and J ends lost 4 bases and 1 base respectively, with 11 bases between them. CDR3 loop: CAWTSDRSYEQYF. CDR3 DNA sequence: TGTGCCTGGACCTCGGACCGGTCCTACGAGCAGTACTTC.

This clonotype was detected a few times. The chain recombines TRBV10-2 with TRBJ2-7, with D perhaps TRBD2 (6 bases). The end of the DNA is better explained by TRBJ2-5, so the J call may be wrong. CDR1 WSHSY and CDR2 SAAADI come from the germline V gene. This CDR3 spans 17 amino acids. The CDR3 region is CASSVGEEVYSLETQYF. Here the CDR3 DNA reads TGCGCCAGCAGTGTGGGGGAGGAGGTGTATAGTTTGGAGACCCAGTACTTC.

This clonotype has more than one count but fewer than ten. The chain combines TRBV20-1 with TRBJ2-1, with TRBD1 as a possible D gene (6 bases). The J call may be in error: the DNA end matches TRBJ2-7 better. The germline gives CDR1 DFQATT, CDR2 SNEGSKA (reference sequence). The CDR3 is made up of 12 amino acids. CDR3 bases: TGCAGTCCATTAATCAGGGGCAATGAGCAGTACTTC. It is translated as CSPLIRGNEQYF.

The CDR3: CASSVRQGAGANVLTF. CDR3 nucleotide sequence: TGTGCCAGCAGCGTAAGACAGGGGGCTGGGGCCAACGTCCTGACTTTC. The gene calls are TRBV9 and TRBJ2-6, with 9 positions matching TRBD1. J lost 2 bases, V lost 1 base, and 1 base had no gene match. There are 16 residues in the CDR3. Germline values: CDR1 SGDLS, CDR2 YYNGEE.

The chain uses TRBV30 and TRBJ1-1, with D perhaps TRBD1 (5 bases). Germline CDR1 GTSNPN, CDR2 SVGIG (reference sequence). The CDR3 spans 17 residues. The V end lost 0 bases, the J end lost 2 bases, and 19 bases lay between the germline ends. The CDR3 region is CAWSVGPSRVSNTEAFF. CDR3 DNA sequence: TGTGCCTGGAGTGTAGGGCCCTCCAGGGTGTCAAACACTGAAGCTTTCTTT.

This clonotype occurred a few times. This sequence joins TRBV14 and TRBJ2-3, with D unresolved. Per germline, CDR1 SGHDN and CDR2 FVKESK. The V gene lost 2 bases and the J gene lost 3 bases, with 9 bases spanning the gap. The CDR3 contains 14 residues. The CDR3 loop is CASSQRLRTDTQYF. CDR3 nucleotide sequence: TGTGCCAGCAGCCAACGGCTCAGAACAGATACGCAGTATTTT.

In this sample, this clonotype turned up a few times. V usage is TRBV24-1 and J usage is TRBJ2-1, with 8 bases aligning to TRBD2. Germline assignment: CDR1 KGHDR and CDR2 SFDVKD. The CDR3 extends over 14 amino acids. V was pared by 5 bases and J by 7 bases, with 6 bases of the junction left unmatched. The CDR3 DNA sequence: TGTGCCACCAGTGTAAGCGGGAGAGGGAATGAGCAGTTCTTC. Amino acid sequence: CATSVSGRGNEQFF.

In this sample, this clonotype turned up once. The genes are TRBV6-5 and TRBJ2-7; 9 nucleotides align to TRBD2. The CDR3 length is 16 residues. Germline CDR1 reads MNHEY; CDR2 reads SVGAGI. V trimming: 6 bases; J trimming: 3 bases; junction bases outside the gene matches: 12. CDR3 residues: CASSSLSLAGLYEQYF. In nucleotides, the CDR3 is TGTGCCAGCAGCTCCCTATCTCTAGCGGGGCTCTACGAGCAGTACTTC.

A note on this clonotype: The conserved phenylalanine or tryptophan normally closing the CDR3 is absent here, so this likely arose from a read error. The chain carries TRBV12-3 or TRBV12-4 and TRBJ2-3, with a tentative D call TRBD2 (5 bases). V lost 3 bases to trimming and J lost 4 bases, with 14 bases between them. This CDR3 spans 15 amino acids. CDR3 in amino acids: CASSFGTVRADTQYS. Written as DNA, the CDR3 is TGTGCCAGCAGTTTTGGAACAGTGAGGGCAGATACGCAGTATTCC.

This chain joins TRBV9 and TRBJ2-1, with D possibly TRBD2 on 5 matching bases. V lost 2 bases to trimming and J lost 9 bases, with 18 bases between them. The CDR3 runs to 15 residues. The V gene's germline CDR1 is SGDLS and CDR2 YYNGEE. CDR3 in amino acids: CASSVTTKDRGEQFF. The DNA of the CDR3 is TGTGCCAGCAGCGTGACCACTAAAGACCGGGGTGAGCAGTTCTTC.

J is TRBJ2-7 and V is TRBV6-6, with D unclear. TRBJ2-5 matches the DNA end more closely, so the J call is doubtful. Germline loops: CDR1 MNHNY, CDR2 SVGAGI (reference sequence). The CDR3 spans 13 residues. The CDR3 loop reads CASSPHEGETQYF. CDR3 DNA: TGTGCCAGCAGTCCTCACGAAGGGGAGACCCAGTACTTC.

This chain joins TRBV15 and TRBJ2-7, with unresolved D. V was cut by 0 bases and J by 4 bases, with 7 bases left in between. Germline CDR1 and CDR2: LNHNV and YYDKDF (reference sequence). This CDR3 contains 13 residues. The chain's CDR3 is CATSRDSIYEQYF. The CDR3 nucleotides read TGTGCCACCAGCAGAGATTCGATTTACGAGCAGTACTTC. The full variable domain, with the rest looked up from reference TRBV15 and TRBJ2-7, is DAMVIQNPRYQVTQFGKPVTLSCSQTLNHNVMYWYQQKSSQAPKLLFHYYDKDFNNEADTPDNFQSRRPNTSFCFLDIRSPGLGDTAMYLCATSRDSIYEQYFGPGTRLTVT.

Turning to this clonotype: This is likely a read error, given that the CDR3 carries no conserved phenylalanine or tryptophan at its end. The genes are TRBV7-9 and TRBJ1-2, with 8 bases identical to TRBD1. Germline trimming cut 5 bases from V and 4 bases from J; bases unmatched to any gene: 9. This CDR3 has 15 amino acids. CDR1 and CDR2 from the germline V gene are SEHNR and FQNEAQ (reference sequence). The DNA for the CDR3 is TGTGCCAGCAGCACAGGACAGGGAACGATCTATGGCTACACCTCC. It translates to CASSTGQGTIYGYTS.